The sequence of this T cell receptor (beta chain) was determined in a study of cytotoxic CD8 clonotypes in ibrutinib-treated CLL. Study observations and caveats: While tracking circulating CD8+ T-cell counts, baseline clonality exceeded that of age-matched healthy donors.

Germline V gene sequence: CDR1 SGHVS, CDR2 FQNEAQ. Trimming cost V 3 bases and J 6 bases; bases outside gene matches: 4. This CDR3 has 15 amino acids. As for this clone: The target antigen is unknown.

Depth targeted 1 in 200,000 to 1 in 1 million T cells, averaging 10x coverage per clonotype. Sequenced by immunoSEQ multiplex PCR; TCRdb stores in-frame clones only, minus some. The table lists around 20,000 clones, roughly 80% of them singletons. Source: PBMCs, taken before ibrutinib treatment. The origin of this receptor is a human donor with chronic lymphocytic leukemia. The V and J genes are TRBV7-8 and TRBJ1-6; 8 bases agree with TRBD1. The CDR3 protein is CASSFGQGGNSPLHF. The CDR3 DNA reads TGTGCCAGCAGCTTCGGACAGGGTGGTAATTCACCCCTCCACTTT.